A selection of T cell receptor beta chains follows, all from one sample in a study of blood T cells in healthy people across ages. TCRdb independently ran MiXCR on the 5' RACE reads; one entry per CDR3 protein. The table shows about 1.1 million distinct CDR3 sequences, with under 40% occurring only once. Sequencing was carried out using blood. Receptors originate from a man aged 18 to 35 in good health. The CDR3 runs from the conserved cysteine through the conserved F or W. A D gene is named only where the DNA matches it firmly. Size tells how often a clone was seen (once, few, many) or the class of an expanded clone, and some rows leave it out.

clone size: .
D gene: TRBD1
J gene: TRBJ1-2
V gene: TRBV10-3
CDR3 protein: CAISESGGDSLGYTF
CDR3 DNA: TGTGCCATCAGTGAGTCAGGTGGGGACAGTCTTGGCTACACCTTC

clone size: .
D gene: .
J gene: TRBJ2-7
V gene: TRBV2
CDR3 protein: CASSEIFPTGNRHYEQYF
CDR3 DNA: TGTGCCAGCAGTGAGATTTTCCCAACAGGTAATCGGCACTACGAGCAGTACTTC

clone size: .
D gene: .
J gene: TRBJ1-6
V gene: TRBV11-2
CDR3 protein: CASRLPGPINSPLHF
CDR3 DNA: TGTGCCAGCAGACTCCCGGGACCGATCAATTCACCCCTCCACTTT

clone size: few
D gene: TRBD1
J gene: TRBJ2-4
V gene: TRBV27
CDR3 protein: CASSTRGWGNIQYF
CDR3 DNA: TGTGCCAGCAGTACCAGGGGGTGGGGAAACATTCAGTACTTC

clone size: .
D gene: TRBD1
J gene: TRBJ1-2
V gene: TRBV27
CDR3 protein: CASSPTTGIGGYTF
CDR3 DNA: TGTGCCAGCAGTCCGACGACAGGGATTGGTGGCTACACCTTC

clone size: .
D gene: .
J gene: TRBJ1-4
V gene: TRBV7-9
CDR3 protein: CASSPSGRVEEKLFF
CDR3 DNA: TGTGCCAGCAGCCCCTCGGGACGGGTTGAGGAAAAACTGTTTTTT

clone size: .
D gene: .
J gene: TRBJ2-6
V gene: TRBV4-3
CDR3 protein: CASSQDYYLIWGTNLSGANVLTF
CDR3 DNA: TGCGCCAGCAGCCAAGATTACTACCTAATCTGGGGAACTAACCTCTCTGGGGCCAACGTCCTGACTTTC

clone size: .
D gene: .
J gene: TRBJ2-1
V gene: TRBV4-1
CDR3 protein: CAGSPGLSSGNEQFF
CDR3 DNA: TGCGCCGGCAGCCCTGGACTCAGTTCTGGCAATGAGCAGTTCTTC

clone size: few
D gene: TRBD1
J gene: TRBJ1-5
V gene: TRBV20-1
CDR3 protein: CSARTGGPNQPQHF
CDR3 DNA: TGCAGTGCTAGGACAGGGGGTCCCAATCAGCCCCAGCATTTT

clone size: few
D gene: .
J gene: TRBJ2-1
V gene: TRBV4-1
CDR3 protein: CASSQVLEMRNEQFF
CDR3 DNA: TGCGCCAGCAGCCAAGTTCTAGAAATGCGCAATGAGCAGTTCTTC

clone size: .
D gene: .
J gene: TRBJ1-5
V gene: TRBV12-3/TRBV12-4
CDR3 protein: CASSAKSNQPQHF
CDR3 DNA: TGTGCCAGCAGTGCGAAGAGCAATCAGCCCCAGCATTTT

clone size: .
D gene: .
J gene: TRBJ2-3
V gene: TRBV12-3/TRBV12-4
CDR3 protein: CASLPFTGCADTQYF
CDR3 DNA: TGTGCCAGCCTCCCCTTCACAGGGTGCGCAGATACGCAGTATTTT

clone size: .
D gene: .
J gene: TRBJ2-7
V gene: TRBV10-3
CDR3 protein: CAISEWGRGTYEQYF
CDR3 DNA: TGTGCCATCAGTGAATGGGGACGAGGGACCTACGAGCAGTACTTC

clone size: .
D gene: .
J gene: TRBJ1-4
V gene: TRBV4-3
CDR3 protein: CASSQGGGVREKLFF
CDR3 DNA: TGCGCCAGCAGCCAAGGGGGAGGGGTTCGGGAAAAACTGTTTTTT

clone size: few
D gene: TRBD1
J gene: TRBJ1-1
V gene: TRBV5-1
CDR3 protein: CASSFGRGLKNTEAFF
CDR3 DNA: TGCGCCAGCAGCTTTGGTAGGGGGCTAAAGAACACTGAAGCTTTCTTT

clone size: .
D gene: TRBD1
J gene: TRBJ1-2
V gene: TRBV7-9
CDR3 protein: CASSWQGVSRGYTF
CDR3 DNA: TGTGCCAGCAGCTGGCAGGGGGTCAGTCGTGGCTACACCTTC

clone size: .
D gene: .
J gene: TRBJ2-7
V gene: TRBV14
CDR3 protein: CASSQCPGYYEQYF
CDR3 DNA: TGTGCCAGCAGCCAATGCCCCGGTTACTACGAGCAGTACTTC

clone size: many
D gene: .
J gene: TRBJ1-2
V gene: TRBV4-3
CDR3 protein: CASSLPGGYGYTF
CDR3 DNA: TGCGCCAGCAGCCTCCCTGGAGGGTATGGCTACACCTTC

clone size: .
D gene: TRBD1
J gene: TRBJ1-5
V gene: TRBV12-3/TRBV12-4
CDR3 protein: CASSEGTGADSNQPQHF
CDR3 DNA: TGTGCCAGCAGTGAAGGGACAGGGGCCGATAGCAATCAGCCCCAGCATTTT

clone size: .
D gene: .
J gene: TRBJ1-4
V gene: TRBV12-3/TRBV12-4
CDR3 protein: CASSFPPSHYTGTHNEKLFF
CDR3 DNA: TGTGCCAGCAGTTTCCCCCCCTCCCATTACACCGGGACACATAATGAAAAACTGTTTTTT

clone size: .
D gene: .
J gene: TRBJ2-1
V gene: TRBV5-8
CDR3 protein: CASSLETLEFF
CDR3 DNA: TGTGCCAGCAGCTTGGAGACCCTAGAGTTCTTC

clone size: .
D gene: TRBD1
J gene: TRBJ1-5
V gene: TRBV20-1
CDR3 protein: CSANNNRGSNQPQHF
CDR3 DNA: TGCAGTGCTAATAACAACAGGGGTAGCAATCAGCCCCAGCATTTT

clone size: .
D gene: .
J gene: TRBJ2-4
V gene: TRBV2
CDR3 protein: CASWRSSKNIQYF
CDR3 DNA: TGTGCCAGCTGGCGGTCTTCCAAAAACATTCAGTACTTC

clone size: .
D gene: TRBD1
J gene: TRBJ1-2
V gene: TRBV4-2
CDR3 protein: CASSSRQGAPYTF
CDR3 DNA: TGTGCCAGCAGCTCCCGACAGGGGGCTCCGTACACCTTC

clone size: .
D gene: TRBD2
J gene: TRBJ2-3
V gene: TRBV5-1
CDR3 protein: CASTTWTSGGTSDTQYF
CDR3 DNA: TGCGCCAGCACCACATGGACTAGCGGGGGGACCTCTGATACGCAGTATTTT

clone size: .
D gene: TRBD1
J gene: TRBJ1-2
V gene: TRBV20-1
CDR3 protein: CSARVQAGGGYTF
CDR3 DNA: TGCAGTGCTAGAGTACAGGCAGGGGGTGGCTACACCTTC

clone size: .
D gene: TRBD1
J gene: TRBJ1-1
V gene: TRBV6-2/TRBV6-3
CDR3 protein: CASRRTTGFVTFF
CDR3 DNA: TGTGCCAGCAGACGAACGACAGGGTTTGTAACTTTCTTT